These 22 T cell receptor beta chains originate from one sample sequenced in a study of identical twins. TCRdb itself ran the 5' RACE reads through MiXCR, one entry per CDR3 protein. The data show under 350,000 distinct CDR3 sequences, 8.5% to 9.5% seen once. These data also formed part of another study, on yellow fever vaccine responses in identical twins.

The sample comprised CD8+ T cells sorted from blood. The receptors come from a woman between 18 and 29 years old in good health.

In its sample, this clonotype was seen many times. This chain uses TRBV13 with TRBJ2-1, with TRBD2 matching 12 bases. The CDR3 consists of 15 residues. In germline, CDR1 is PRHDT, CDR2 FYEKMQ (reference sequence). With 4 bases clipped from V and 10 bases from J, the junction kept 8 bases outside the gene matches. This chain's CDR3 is CASSSTSGGWGEQFF. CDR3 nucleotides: TGTGCCAGCAGCTCCACTAGCGGGGGGTGGGGCGAGCAGTTCTTC.

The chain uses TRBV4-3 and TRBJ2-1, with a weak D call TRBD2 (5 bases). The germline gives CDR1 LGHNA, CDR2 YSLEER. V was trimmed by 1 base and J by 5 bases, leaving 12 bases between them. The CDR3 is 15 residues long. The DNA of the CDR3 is TGCGCCAGCAGCCAAGGGACTGCCTTTAACAATGAGCAGTTCTTC. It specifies CASSQGTAFNNEQFF.

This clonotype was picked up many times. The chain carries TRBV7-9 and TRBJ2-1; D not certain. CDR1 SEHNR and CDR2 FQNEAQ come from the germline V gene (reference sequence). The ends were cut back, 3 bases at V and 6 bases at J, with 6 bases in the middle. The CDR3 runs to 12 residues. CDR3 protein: CASSFSSNEQFF. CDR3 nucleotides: TGTGCCAGCAGCTTCTCTAGCAATGAGCAGTTCTTC.

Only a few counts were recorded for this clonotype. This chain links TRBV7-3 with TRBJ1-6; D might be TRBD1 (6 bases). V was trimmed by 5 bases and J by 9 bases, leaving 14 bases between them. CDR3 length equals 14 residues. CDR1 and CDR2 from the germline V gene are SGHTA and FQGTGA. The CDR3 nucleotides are TGTGCCAGCAGCGCTCAGGGGCTGGGTTCACCCCTCCACTTT. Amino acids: CASSAQGLGSPLHF.

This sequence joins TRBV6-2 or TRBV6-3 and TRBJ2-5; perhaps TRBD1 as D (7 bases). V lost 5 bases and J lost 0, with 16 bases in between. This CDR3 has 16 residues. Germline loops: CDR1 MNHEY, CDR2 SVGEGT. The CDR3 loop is CASSPYAGQYQETQYF. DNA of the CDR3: TGTGCCAGCAGTCCCTACGCGGGACAGTACCAAGAGACCCAGTACTTC.

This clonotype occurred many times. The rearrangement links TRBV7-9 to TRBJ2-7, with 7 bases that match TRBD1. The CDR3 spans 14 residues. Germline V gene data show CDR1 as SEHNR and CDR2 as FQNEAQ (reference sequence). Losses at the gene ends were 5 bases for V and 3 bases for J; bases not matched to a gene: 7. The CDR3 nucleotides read TGTGCCAGCAGCCCGGGACAGCAAAACTACGAGCAGTACTTC. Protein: CASSPGQQNYEQYF. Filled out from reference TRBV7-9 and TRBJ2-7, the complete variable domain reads DTGVSQNPRHKITKRGQNVTFRCDPISEHNRLYWYRQTLGQGPEFLTYFQNEAQLEKSRLLSDRFSAERPKGSFSTLEIQRTEQGDSAMYLCASSPGQQNYEQYFGPGTRLTVT.

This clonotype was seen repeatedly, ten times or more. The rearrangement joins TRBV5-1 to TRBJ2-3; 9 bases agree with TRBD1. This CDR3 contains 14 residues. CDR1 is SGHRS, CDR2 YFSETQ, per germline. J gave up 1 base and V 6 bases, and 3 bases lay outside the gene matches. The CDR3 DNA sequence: TGCGCCAGCAAAAGGGACAGGGGCACAGATACGCAGTATTTT. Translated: CASKRDRGTDTQYF.

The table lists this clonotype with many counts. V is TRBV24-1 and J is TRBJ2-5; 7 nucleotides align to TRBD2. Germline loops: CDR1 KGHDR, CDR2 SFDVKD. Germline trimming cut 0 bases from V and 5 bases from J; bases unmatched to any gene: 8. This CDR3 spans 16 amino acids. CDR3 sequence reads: CATSDLSSGDLETQYF. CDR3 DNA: TGTGCCACCAGTGATTTGTCCAGCGGGGATCTCGAGACCCAGTACTTC.

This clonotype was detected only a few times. The CDR3 bases are TGCAGTGCTAGAGATCCCACAGGGGATCTCCAAGAGACCCAGTACTTC. This translates into CSARDPTGDLQETQYF. The chain recombines TRBV20-1 with TRBJ2-5; 7 bases agree with TRBD1. Trimming cost V 0 bases and J 1 base; bases outside gene matches: 8. Germline V CDR1 and CDR2: DFQATT, SNEGSKA (reference sequence). This CDR3 has 16 residues.

The CDR3 is CAISDWDRREKLFF. The DNA of the CDR3 is TGTGCCATCAGTGACTGGGACAGGCGTGAAAAACTGTTTTTT. This chain joins TRBV10-3 and TRBJ1-4; 8 nucleotides align to TRBD1. Germline CDR1 and CDR2: ENHRY and SYGVKD. The CDR3 length is 14 residues. Germline trimming cut 3 bases from V and 7 bases from J; bases unmatched to any gene: 4.

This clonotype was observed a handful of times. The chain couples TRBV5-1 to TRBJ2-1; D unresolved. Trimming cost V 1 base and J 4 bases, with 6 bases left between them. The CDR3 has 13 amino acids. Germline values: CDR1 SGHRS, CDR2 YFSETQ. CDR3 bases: TGCGCCAGCAGCTTGAACGAGTACAATGAGCAGTTCTTC. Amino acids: CASSLNEYNEQFF.

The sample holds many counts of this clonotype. The CDR3 loop reads CASSLGDRADTQYF. CDR3 DNA sequence: TGCGCCAGCAGCTTGGGGGACAGGGCAGATACGCAGTATTTT. V is TRBV5-1 and J is TRBJ2-3, with TRBD1 identical over 9 bases. Trimming removed 0 bases from V and 4 bases from J; junction bases left unmatched: 0. Germline loops: CDR1 SGHRS, CDR2 YFSETQ. The CDR3 runs 14 residues.

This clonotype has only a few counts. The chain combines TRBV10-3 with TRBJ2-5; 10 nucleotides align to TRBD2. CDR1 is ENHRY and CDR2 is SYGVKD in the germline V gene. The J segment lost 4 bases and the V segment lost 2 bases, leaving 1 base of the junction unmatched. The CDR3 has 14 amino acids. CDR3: CAISERLAGETQYF. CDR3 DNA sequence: TGTGCCATCAGTGAGCGACTAGCGGGAGAGACCCAGTACTTC.

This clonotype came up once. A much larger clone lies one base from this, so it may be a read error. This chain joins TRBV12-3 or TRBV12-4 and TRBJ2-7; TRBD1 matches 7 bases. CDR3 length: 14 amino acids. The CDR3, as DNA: TGTGCCAGCAGTGTGGGACAGAATTCCTACGAGCGGTACTTC. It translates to CASSVGQNSYERYF.

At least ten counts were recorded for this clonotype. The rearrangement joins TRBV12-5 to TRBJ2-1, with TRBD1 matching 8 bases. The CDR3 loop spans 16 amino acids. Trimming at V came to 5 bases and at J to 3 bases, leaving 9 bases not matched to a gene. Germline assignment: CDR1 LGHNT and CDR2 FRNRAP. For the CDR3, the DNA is TGTGCTAGTGGTCCTGGACAGGGCGATAACTACAATGAGCAGTTCTTC. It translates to CASGPGQGDNYNEQFF.

CDR3 in DNA: TGCAGCGCGACGGGGCAGAACACCGGGGAGCTGTTTTTT. Residues: CSATGQNTGELFF. The V call is TRBV29-1, the J call TRBJ2-2, with D perhaps matching TRBD1 or TRBD2 (5 bases each). The CDR3 has 13 residues. Per the germline V gene, CDR1 is SQVTM and CDR2 is ANQGSEA. Deletions cut 7 bases from V and 1 base from J, with 10 bases between.

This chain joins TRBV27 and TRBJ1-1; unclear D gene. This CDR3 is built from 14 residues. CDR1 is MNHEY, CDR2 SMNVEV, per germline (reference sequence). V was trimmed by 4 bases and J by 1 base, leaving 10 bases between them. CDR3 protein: CASSSQRENTEAFF. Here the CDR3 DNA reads TGTGCCAGCAGTTCCCAAAGGGAGAACACTGAAGCTTTCTTT.

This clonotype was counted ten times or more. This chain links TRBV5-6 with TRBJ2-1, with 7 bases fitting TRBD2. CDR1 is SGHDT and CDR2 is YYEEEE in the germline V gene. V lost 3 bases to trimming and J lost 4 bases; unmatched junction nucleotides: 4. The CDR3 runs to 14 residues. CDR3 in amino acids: CASSSWREYNEQFF. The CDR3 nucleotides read TGTGCCAGCAGCTCCTGGCGGGAGTACAATGAGCAGTTCTTC.

As DNA, the CDR3 is TGCAGCGTTGAATGGGGTTTGGATAGCGGGGGATCGAACACCGGGGAGCTGTTTTTT. Its translation: CSVEWGLDSGGSNTGELFF. The rearrangement joins TRBV29-1 to TRBJ2-2; 9 bases fit TRBD2. Trimming at V came to 2 bases and at J to 0 bases, leaving 13 bases not matched to a gene. Germline assignment: CDR1 SQVTM and CDR2 ANQGSEA. The CDR3 runs to 19 residues.

CDR3 region: CASSIDSGGSSYNEQFF. The CDR3 coding sequence is TGTGCCAGTAGTATAGACAGCGGGGGGTCCTCCTACAATGAGCAGTTCTTC. J is TRBJ2-1 and V is TRBV19; 9 bases align to TRBD2. CDR1 LNHDA and CDR2 SQIVND come from the germline V gene (reference sequence). The length of the CDR3 is 17 residues. Germline trimming cut 0 bases from V and 0 bases from J; bases unmatched to any gene: 3. Full variable domain (rest looked up from reference TRBV19 and TRBJ2-1): DGGITQSPKYLFRKEGQNVTLSCEQNLNHDAMYWYRQDPGQGLRLIYYSQIVNDFQKGDIAEGYSVSREKKESFPLTVTSAQKNPTAFYLCASSIDSGGSSYNEQFFGPGTRLTVL.

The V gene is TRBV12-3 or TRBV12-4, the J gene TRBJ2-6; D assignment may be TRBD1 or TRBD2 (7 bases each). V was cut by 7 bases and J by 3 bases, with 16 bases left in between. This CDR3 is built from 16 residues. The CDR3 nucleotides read TGTGCCAGCACCTGGGGAGGGGGCAGTGGGGCCAACGTCCTGACTTTC. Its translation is CASTWGGGSGANVLTF.

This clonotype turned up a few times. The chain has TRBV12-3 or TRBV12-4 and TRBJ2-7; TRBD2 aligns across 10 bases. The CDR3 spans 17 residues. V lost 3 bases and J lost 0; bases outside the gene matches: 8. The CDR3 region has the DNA TGTGCCAGCAGTTTTTCTAGCGGGGGCTCGAGCTCCTACGAGCAGTACTTC. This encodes CASSFSSGGSSSYEQYF.